A single sample is the source of the 15 T cell receptor beta chains below, sequenced in a study of graft-versus-host responses after intestinal transplantation. Investigators plated some 200,000 CFSE-labeled responder cells together with some 200,000 irradiated stimulator cells labeled with violet dye. Here immunoSEQ multiplex PCR was the method, and the copy in TCRdb shows in-frame clones only, minus some. The data contain 13,000 to 15,000 clones, about 30% of them seen just once; the ten biggest clones take up approximately 2%. The sequenced sample was alloreactive CD8+ T cells from a mixed lymphocyte reaction culture, obtained before intestinal transplant. As to subset: CFSE-low proliferating T cells sorted from roughly six-day pre-transplant mixed lymphocyte reaction (GvH or HvG direction). The receptors stem from a human patient who received an intestinal transplant.

This clone is judged medium-sized. The chain carries TRBV5-6 and TRBJ2-7; tentatively, D is TRBD2 (7 bases). V was clipped by 3 bases and J by 4 bases, with 20 bases between them. Per germline, CDR1 SGHDT and CDR2 YYEEEE. The CDR3 extends over 16 amino acids. CDR3 coding DNA: TGTGCCAGCAGCTCATGGGGGGGCAGGGTGACGTACGAGCAGTACTTC. Protein: CASSSWGGRVTYEQYF.

The chain joins TRBV7-9 to TRBJ2-7; D may be TRBD2 (6 bases). The CDR3 is made up of 14 amino acids. Germline CDR1 reads SEHNR; CDR2 reads FQNEAQ (reference sequence). The V end lost 4 bases, the J end lost 2 bases, and 12 bases lay between the germline ends. The CDR3 spells CASSSGLAAYEQYF. DNA for the CDR3: TGTGCCAGCAGCTCGGGACTGGCTGCCTACGAGCAGTACTTC.

This clone is deemed medium-sized. The rearrangement uses TRBV2 and TRBJ2-7; D is perhaps TRBD1 (5 bases). This CDR3 has 13 amino acids. The germline gives CDR1 SNHLY, CDR2 FYNNEI. Trimming shortened V by 3 bases and J by 0 bases, and 6 bases separated the two germline ends. The CDR3 here is CASSDRASYEQYF. CDR3 DNA sequence: TGTGCCAGCAGTGACAGGGCCTCCTACGAGCAGTACTTC.

This chain uses TRBV11-3 with TRBJ2-7; D might be TRBD1 (6 bases). V lost 2 bases, J lost 3 bases, and 8 bases lay in between. The CDR3 totals 13 residues. Germline loops: CDR1 SGHNT, CDR2 YENEEA. CDR3: CASSLPQGYEQYF. In nucleotides, the CDR3 is TGTGCCAGCAGCTTACCACAGGGCTACGAGCAGTACTTC.

This clone was recorded a few times. The chain is built from TRBV4-3 and TRBJ2-3; TRBD1 agrees at 10 bases. This CDR3 region has 15 residues. Per germline, CDR1 LGHNA and CDR2 YSLEER. J gave up 7 bases and V 5 bases, and 9 bases lay outside the gene matches. CDR3 nucleotide sequence: TGCGCCAGCAGCGAGGGGACAGGGGAATCAAATACGCAGTATTTT. Encoded protein: CASSEGTGESNTQYF.

This sequence joins TRBV6-5 and TRBJ1-1; 7 bases are a match to TRBD1. The CDR3 length is 13 residues. Per germline, CDR1 MNHEY and CDR2 SVGAGI. Losses at the gene ends were 4 bases for V and 5 bases for J; bases not matched to a gene: 4. This chain's CDR3 is CASSLQGWTEAFF. The CDR3, as DNA: TGTGCCAGCAGTTTACAGGGGTGGACTGAAGCTTTCTTT.

This clone was seen only a few times. This chain connects TRBV27 to TRBJ2-1; 11 bases are a match to TRBD2. The CDR3 consists of 16 residues. The V segment lost 2 bases and the J segment 5 bases; nucleotides outside the gene matches: 5. Germline CDR1 and CDR2: MNHEY and SMNVEV (reference sequence). CDR3 sequence reads: CASSLLTSGGNNEQFF. CDR3 sequence (DNA): TGTGCCAGCAGTTTACTCACTAGCGGGGGTAACAATGAGCAGTTCTTC.

The sample holds a few counts of this clone. The V and J genes are TRBV30 and TRBJ2-4; the D gene is possibly TRBD1 (6 bases). Germline CDR1 is GTSNPN and CDR2 is SVGIG (reference sequence). The V end lost 2 bases, the J end lost 8 bases, and 13 bases lay between the germline ends. This CDR3 comprises 13 residues. The CDR3 DNA is TGTGCCTGGAGTATAGGGGGACCGGACATTCAGTACTTC. It is translated as CAWSIGGPDIQYF.

The chain carries TRBV11-2 and TRBJ2-7, with D uncertain. This CDR3 contains 13 residues. Looked up from germline, CDR1 is SGHAT and CDR2 is FQNNGV. Deletions cut 1 base from V and 2 bases from J, with 6 bases between. CDR3 nucleotides: TGTGCCAGCAGCTTAGGAGCCACCTACGAGCAGTACTTC. This encodes CASSLGATYEQYF.

This clone was seen more than once but under ten times. The V call is TRBV4-3, the J call TRBJ2-7, with D maybe TRBD2 (6 bases). Trimming cost V 1 base and J 3 bases, with 10 bases left between them. The CDR3 extends over 14 amino acids. CDR1 LGHNA and CDR2 YSLEER come from the germline V gene. Written as DNA, the CDR3 is TGCGCCAGCAGCCAAGCGGGGGATGGCTACGAGCAGTACTTC. It yields the protein CASSQAGDGYEQYF.

V is TRBV29-1 and J is TRBJ1-5, with 8 bases lining up with TRBD1. V dropped 4 bases and J dropped 5; count of bases not matched to a gene: 10. The CDR3 covers 15 residues. Germline CDR1 and CDR2: SQVTM and ANQGSEA. In nucleotides, the CDR3 is TGCAGCGTTGTCTTTCAGGGGGCAGTTGATCAGCCCCAGCATTTT. Residues: CSVVFQGAVDQPQHF.

This clone counts as medium-sized. The V gene is TRBV6-1, the J gene TRBJ1-2; a weak D match, TRBD1 (6 bases). CDR3 length: 14 amino acids. Trimming shortened V by 7 bases and J by 4 bases, and 16 bases separated the two germline ends. The germline gives CDR1 MNHNS, CDR2 SASEGT. CDR3 bases: TGTGCCAGCACTGGGGGCCTTGTAAGCTATGGCTACACCTTC. Translation: CASTGGLVSYGYTF.

By proportion, this clone is medium-sized. The V gene is TRBV7-9, the J gene TRBJ2-7, with 13 nucleotides matching TRBD2. The CDR3 covers 18 residues. Germline values: CDR1 SEHNR, CDR2 FQNEAQ (reference sequence). Trimming removed 4 bases from V and 0 bases from J; junction bases left unmatched: 9. The CDR3 bases are TGTGCCAGCAGCTCCACCGGGACTAGCGGGGCCCCCTCCTACGAGCAGTACTTC. It is translated as CASSSTGTSGAPSYEQYF.

The chain carries TRBV4-3 and TRBJ2-4; D gene unclear. The germline gives CDR1 LGHNA, CDR2 YSLEER. The CDR3 has 15 residues. With 0 bases removed from V and 9 bases from J, the gap between germline ends came to 15 bases. The CDR3 DNA is TGCGCCAGCAGCCAAGATCACCCGGAAATAGCCATTCAGTACTTC. Translating it yields CASSQDHPEIAIQYF.

This chain uses TRBV15 with TRBJ2-7, with a tentative D call TRBD2 (6 bases). The V gene lost 3 bases and the J gene lost 1 base, with 10 bases spanning the gap. The CDR3 has 14 residues. Germline CDR1 is LNHNV and CDR2 is YYDKDF (reference sequence). This CDR3 is CATSSRGKSYEQYF. The DNA for the CDR3 is TGTGCCACCAGCAGCCGGGGGAAATCCTACGAGCAGTACTTC.